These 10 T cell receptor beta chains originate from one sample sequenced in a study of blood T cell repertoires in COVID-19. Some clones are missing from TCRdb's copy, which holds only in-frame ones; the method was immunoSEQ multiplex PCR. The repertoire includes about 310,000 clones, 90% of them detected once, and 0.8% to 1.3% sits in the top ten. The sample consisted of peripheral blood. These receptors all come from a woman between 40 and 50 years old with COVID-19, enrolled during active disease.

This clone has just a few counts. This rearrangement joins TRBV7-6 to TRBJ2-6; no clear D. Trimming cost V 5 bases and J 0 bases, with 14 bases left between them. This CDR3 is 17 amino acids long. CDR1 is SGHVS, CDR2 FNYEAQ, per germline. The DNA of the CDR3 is TGTGCCAGCAGCCCCGGGTCCCTAAGCTCTGGGGCCAACGTCCTGACTTTC. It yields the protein CASSPGSLSSGANVLTF.

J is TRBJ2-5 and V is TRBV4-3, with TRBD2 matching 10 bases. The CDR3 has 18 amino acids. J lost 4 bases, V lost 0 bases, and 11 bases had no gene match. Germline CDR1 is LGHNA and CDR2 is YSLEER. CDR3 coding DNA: TGCGCCAGCAGCCAAGATATTTCCCTAGCGGGAGTGGGAGAGACCCAGTACTTC. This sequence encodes CASSQDISLAGVGETQYF.

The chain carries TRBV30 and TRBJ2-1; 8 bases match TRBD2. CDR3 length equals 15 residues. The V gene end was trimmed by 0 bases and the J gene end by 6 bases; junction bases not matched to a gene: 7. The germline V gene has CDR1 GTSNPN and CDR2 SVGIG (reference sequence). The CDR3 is CAWSVTGGPVNEQFF. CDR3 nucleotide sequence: TGTGCCTGGAGTGTAACGGGAGGGCCAGTCAATGAGCAGTTCTTC.

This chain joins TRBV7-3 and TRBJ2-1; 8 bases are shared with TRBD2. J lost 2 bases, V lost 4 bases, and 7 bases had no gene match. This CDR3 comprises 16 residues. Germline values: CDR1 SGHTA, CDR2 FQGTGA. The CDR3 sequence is CASSSLAGVAYNEQFF. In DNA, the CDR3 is TGTGCCAGCAGCTCCCTAGCGGGTGTGGCCTACAATGAGCAGTTCTTC. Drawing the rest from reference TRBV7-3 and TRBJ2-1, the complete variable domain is GAGVSQTPSNKVTEKGKYVELRCDPISGHTALYWYRQSLGQGPEFLIYFQGTGAADDSGLPNDRFFAVRPEGSVSTLKIQRTERGDSAVYLCASSSLAGVAYNEQFFGPGTRLTVL.

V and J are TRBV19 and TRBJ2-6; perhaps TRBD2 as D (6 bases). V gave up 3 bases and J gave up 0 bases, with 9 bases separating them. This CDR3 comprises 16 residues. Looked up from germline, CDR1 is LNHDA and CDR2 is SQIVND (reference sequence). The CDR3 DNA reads TGTGCCAGTAGTATTCGGGGGTTCTCTGGGGCCAACGTCCTGACTTTC. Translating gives CASSIRGFSGANVLTF.

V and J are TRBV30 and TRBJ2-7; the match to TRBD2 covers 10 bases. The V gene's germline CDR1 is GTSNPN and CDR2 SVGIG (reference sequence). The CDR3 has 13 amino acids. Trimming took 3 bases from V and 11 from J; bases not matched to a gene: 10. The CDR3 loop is CAWSASGGREEYF. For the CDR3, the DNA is TGTGCCTGGAGCGCTAGCGGGGGACGAGAGGAGTACTTC.

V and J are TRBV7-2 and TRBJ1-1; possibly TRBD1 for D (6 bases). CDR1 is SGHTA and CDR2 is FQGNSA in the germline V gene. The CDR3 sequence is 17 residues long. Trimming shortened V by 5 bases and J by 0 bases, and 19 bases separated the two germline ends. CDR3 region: CASSPDRIVDMNTEAFF. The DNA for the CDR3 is TGTGCCAGCAGCCCAGACAGGATAGTAGACATGAACACTGAAGCTTTCTTT.

CDR3 region: CAISEAGQEKLFF. The CDR3 DNA sequence: TGTGCCATCAGTGAGGCCGGACAGGAAAAACTGTTTTTT. The chain links TRBV10-3 to TRBJ1-4; possibly TRBD1 for D (6 bases). V dropped 2 bases and J dropped 8 bases, with 9 bases sitting between them. Germline V gene lookup returns CDR1 ENHRY and CDR2 SYGVKD. The CDR3 spans 13 residues.

CDR3 sequence (DNA): TGTGCCAGCACCCGGGAGGGGGTGTTGAACACTGAAGCTTTCTTT. Translated: CASTREGVLNTEAFF. The chain uses TRBV6-5 and TRBJ1-1, with D possibly matching TRBD1 (6 bases). The CDR3 is 15 residues long. V was clipped by 7 bases and J by 0 bases, with 15 bases between them. CDR1 MNHEY and CDR2 SVGAGI come from the germline V gene.

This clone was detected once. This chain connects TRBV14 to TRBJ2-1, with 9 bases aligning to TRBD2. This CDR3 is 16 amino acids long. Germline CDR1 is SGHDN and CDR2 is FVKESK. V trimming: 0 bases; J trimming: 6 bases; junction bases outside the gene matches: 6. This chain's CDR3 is CASSQDLLAGRNEQFF. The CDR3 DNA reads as TGTGCCAGCAGCCAAGATTTGCTAGCGGGGCGCAATGAGCAGTTCTTC.